Detailed here is one T cell receptor (beta chain). Its antigen remains undetermined. Nothing much larger sits one base from this clone, and base qualities are not available. Relative to germline, V is missing 1 base and J is missing 1 base, with 7 bases of the junction outside any gene match. Its CDR3 holds 17 amino acids, cysteine through phenylalanine. The entry retains the CDR3 DNA only, 51 bases that are in frame from base 1. Via the germline V gene (reference sequence), CDR1 is LNHNV and CDR2 YYDKDF. In the paper's terms, the treatment or condition label means: oral pan-JAK inhibitor, 5-10 mg twice daily. Lesional scalp punch biopsies and peripheral blood were collected from alopecia areata patients. PBMCs were separated by density centrifugation and stained for CD3, CD4 and CD8, after which CD4+ and CD8+ T cells were sorted on a FACSAria. This sample stems from a study of CD8+ T cells in alopecia areata (dated by TCRdb to 2017 to 2018). A note on the overall study: The treated patients, all with moderate-to-severe alopecia areata, were enrolled in an open-label pilot trial of oral tofacitinib given at 5 to 10 mg twice daily. Tofacitinib was given for 6 to 18 months, followed by 6 months of follow-up off drug to assess delayed response and recurrence. The SALT score, which quantifies the percentage of affected scalp surface area, was used to measure disease severity in treated patients. In both human patients and the C3H/HeJ mouse model, the study applied high-throughput TCRbeta sequencing to look at T cell clonal expansion in alopecia areata. On the human side, TCRbeta sequencing was run on scalp tissue and on sorted CD4+ and CD8+ peripheral blood T cells from healthy controls and from alopecia areata patients with either patchy or totalis/universalis disease. Biopsies were taken from tofacitinib-treated patients at baseline and again at 4 and 24 weeks into treatment, and several of those patients also had a later scalp biopsy. Scalp clonality was compared among normal scalp (n=4), patchy alopecia areata scalp (n=8), and alopecia totalis/universalis scalp (n=8). RNA came from the PAXgene miRNA kit for fixed scalp, the miRNeasy kit for PBMCs, and the RNeasy kit for mouse skin. TCRbeta CDR3 regions were amplified by immunoSEQ multiplex PCR with 35 Vbeta forward and 13 Jbeta reverse primers.

The library was prepared using the immunoSEQ multiplex PCR assay. To provide template for TCR sequencing, every sample had RNA extracted and reverse transcribed into cDNA. SuperScript III was used to make first-strand cDNA, primed with a 2:1 mix of oligo-dT and random hexamers. A synthetic immune receptor repertoire was used to gauge amplification bias, and whatever bias remained was removed computationally. Processing in the source paper ran as follows. After raw reads were preprocessed to remove errors, the CDR3 was defined following IMGT conventions as running from the conserved cysteine to phenylalanine. Clonality was computed as 1 minus the Shannon entropy, with the entropy normalized by log2 of the number of productive unique TCRs. Whether scalp clones were CD4 or CD8 was inferred by matching scalp TCRbeta sequences against CD4 and CD8 repertoires sorted from blood. TCRdb took over this immuneACCESS table, retaining in-frame rearrangements with V and J assigned. Such tables are incomplete; in checked studies, under half of the missing clones stem from an unresolved V gene, and the remainder is unexplained. The DNA gave D and trimming, while V, J and clone size come from that table. This sample holds more than 200,000 clones; around two fifths were observed only once. The ten top clones hold 2% to 3% of the sample.

Summary of the overall study and its limitations: Compared with normal scalp, lesional scalp, particularly in alopecia totalis/universalis, had higher clonality and more expanded CD8+ clones, which suggests antigenic drive. Many expanded lesional clones were found to persist in scalp and blood during tofacitinib treatment, and relapse after treatment cessation may be partly explained by this persistence. Tofacitinib significantly lowered scalp clonality and the number of expanded CD8+ clones among the top 100 scalp clones. Because the treated cohort was small and had only one nonresponder, larger studies are needed to examine links between baseline CD8+ expansion and response. Shared TCR sequences between patients were less evident than in mice, which may be partly attributable to HLA diversity in the patient population. Unlike mouse skin, where gammadelta T cells dominate, normal human skin contains resident alphabeta T cells that get sequenced too, which complicates analysis of the scalp TCR repertoire.

This clonotype was sampled from a human donor with alopecia areata. The V and J segments used are TRBV15 and TRBJ1-5, with 7 bases matching TRBD1. Source: CD4+ T cells sorted from blood, taken around week 37, from a patient treated with tofacitinib. The CDR3 in this case is CATSRVLPGQSNQPQHF. The DNA sequence is as follows: TGTGCCACCAGCAGAGTACTACCGGGACAGAGCAATCAGCCCCAGCATTTT. Reference TRBV15 and TRBJ1-5 genes cover what lies past the CDR3, so the full variable domain is DAMVIQNPRYQVTQFGKPVTLSCSQTLNHNVMYWYQQKSSQAPKLLFHYYDKDFNNEADTPDNFQSRRPNTSFCFLDIRSPGLGDTAMYLCATSRVLPGQSNQPQHFGDGTRLSIL.